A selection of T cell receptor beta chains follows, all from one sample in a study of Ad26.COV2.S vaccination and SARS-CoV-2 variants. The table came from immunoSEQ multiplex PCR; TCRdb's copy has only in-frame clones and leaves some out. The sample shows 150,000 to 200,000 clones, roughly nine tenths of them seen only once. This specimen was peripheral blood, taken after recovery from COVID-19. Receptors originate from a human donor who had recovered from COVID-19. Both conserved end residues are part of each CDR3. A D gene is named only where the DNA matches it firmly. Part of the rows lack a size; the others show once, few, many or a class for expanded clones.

cdr3_nt: TGTGCCAGCAGCGTGGGGAGCACAGATACGCAGTATTTT; cdr3_aa: CASSVGSTDTQYF; d_call: -; v_call: TRBV9; clone_size: -; j_call: TRBJ2-3
cdr3_nt: TGCGCCAGCAGCACAGGACTAGCGGGACCTCGTGAGGAGCAGTACTTC; cdr3_aa: CASSTGLAGPREEQYF; d_call: TRBD2; v_call: TRBV5-1; clone_size: -; j_call: TRBJ2-7
cdr3_nt: TGCAGTGCCAGTGGGGGGGACTGGAGCGATACGCAGTATTTT; cdr3_aa: CSASGGDWSDTQYF; d_call: TRBD2; v_call: TRBV20-1; clone_size: -; j_call: TRBJ2-3
cdr3_nt: TGTGCCAGCAGGGGGGGACTAGCGAATGAGCAGTACTTC; cdr3_aa: CASRGGLANEQYF; d_call: TRBD2; v_call: TRBV2; clone_size: -; j_call: TRBJ2-7
cdr3_nt: TGTGCCAGTAGTATTCGGATTGGAGCTGAAGCTTTCTTT; cdr3_aa: CASSIRIGAEAFF; d_call: -; v_call: TRBV19; clone_size: -; j_call: TRBJ1-1
cdr3_nt: TGTGCCACCAGCAGAGCCGGGGAAGCTTTCTTT; cdr3_aa: CATSRAGEAFF; d_call: -; v_call: TRBV15; clone_size: -; j_call: TRBJ1-1
cdr3_nt: TGCAGCCCAAGTCCCTATGCGGGCGGGGAGCTGTTTTTT; cdr3_aa: CSPSPYAGGELFF; d_call: -; v_call: TRBV29-1; clone_size: -; j_call: TRBJ2-2
cdr3_nt: TGTGCCACCAGCAGAGTTACAGATACGCAGTATTTT; cdr3_aa: CATSRVTDTQYF; d_call: -; v_call: TRBV15; clone_size: -; j_call: TRBJ2-3
cdr3_nt: TGTGCCAGCAGCCCCCCTAGCGGGGGGCCCATCGAGCAGTACTTC; cdr3_aa: CASSPPSGGPIEQYF; d_call: TRBD2; v_call: TRBV6-6; clone_size: once; j_call: TRBJ2-7
cdr3_nt: TGTGCCTCGCGACAGGAGATTACTAACTATGGCTACACCTTC; cdr3_aa: CASRQEITNYGYTF; d_call: -; v_call: TRBV2; clone_size: -; j_call: TRBJ1-2